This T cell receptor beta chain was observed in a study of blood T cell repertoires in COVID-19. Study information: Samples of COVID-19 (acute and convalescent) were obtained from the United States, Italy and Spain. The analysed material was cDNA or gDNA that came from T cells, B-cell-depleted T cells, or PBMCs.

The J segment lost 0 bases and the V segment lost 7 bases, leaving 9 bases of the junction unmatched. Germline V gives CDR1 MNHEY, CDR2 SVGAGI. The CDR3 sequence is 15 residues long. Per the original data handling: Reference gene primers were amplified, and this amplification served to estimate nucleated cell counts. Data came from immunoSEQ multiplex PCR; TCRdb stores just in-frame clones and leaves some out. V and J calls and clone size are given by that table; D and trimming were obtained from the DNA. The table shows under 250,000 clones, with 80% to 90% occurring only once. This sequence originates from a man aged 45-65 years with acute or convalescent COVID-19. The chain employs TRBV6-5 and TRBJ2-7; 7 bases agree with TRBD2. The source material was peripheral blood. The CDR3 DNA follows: TGTGCCAGCATATCGTCTGGCGGGAGCTCCTACGAGCAGTACTTC. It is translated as CASISSGGSSYEQYF.